A selection of T cell receptor beta chains follows, all from one sample in a study of blood T cell repertoires in COVID-19. The protocol was immunoSEQ multiplex PCR, while the TCRdb copy is restricted to in-frame clones and leaves out a portion. The table includes roughly 200,000 clones, about 95% detected once. The sample was peripheral blood. Source of these receptors: a man aged 25 to 45 with COVID-19, enrolled during active disease. Both conserved end residues are part of each CDR3. Fields, in order: clone size, V gene, J gene, CDR3 protein. Part of the rows lack a size; the others show once, few, many or a class for expanded clones.

size: -; V: TRBV9; J: TRBJ1-1; CDR3: CASSPREGWYTEAFF
size: -; V: TRBV23-1; J: TRBJ1-2; CDR3: CASCYKRSPRYGYTF
size: -; V: TRBV9; J: TRBJ2-5; CDR3: CASSSRTGEETQYF
size: -; V: TRBV27; J: TRBJ1-2; CDR3: CASGAGAFYGYTF
size: -; V: TRBV2; J: TRBJ2-1; CDR3: CASSTPGLAGGSYNEQFF
size: -; V: TRBV5-3; J: TRBJ2-7; CDR3: CARSFKVGEGQYF
size: -; V: TRBV7-9; J: TRBJ1-1; CDR3: CASSQGQGIMNTEAFF
size: -; V: TRBV11-1; J: TRBJ2-7; CDR3: CASSDIPGHYEQYF
size: -; V: TRBV5-1; J: TRBJ2-3; CDR3: CASSTSGASTDTQYF
size: -; V: TRBV6-2/TRBV6-3; J: TRBJ1-2; CDR3: CASSRGQGFGYTF
size: -; V: TRBV4-1; J: TRBJ1-5; CDR3: CASSLEGNQSQHF
size: once; V: TRBV7-2; J: TRBJ1-2; CDR3: CASSSGQGVAGYTF
size: -; V: TRBV11-2; J: TRBJ2-5; CDR3: CASSPGGSGGAETQYF
size: -; V: TRBV5-5; J: TRBJ2-6; CDR3: CASSLDKSGANVLTF
size: once; V: TRBV5-6; J: TRBJ1-6; CDR3: CASSLGIGDSPLHF
size: -; V: TRBV7-3; J: TRBJ1-1; CDR3: CASRSNRNTEAFF
size: -; V: TRBV30; J: TRBJ1-1; CDR3: CAWAGQGLTEAFF
size: -; V: TRBV5-6; J: TRBJ1-2; CDR3: CASSFSGTVYGYTF
size: -; V: TRBV6-6; J: TRBJ2-7; CDR3: CASSQPYGGPYEQYF
size: -; V: TRBV15; J: TRBJ2-7; CDR3: CATSFPLIADPYEQYF
size: -; V: TRBV18; J: TRBJ2-7; CDR3: CASSPSTGSGFEQYF
size: -; V: TRBV11-2; J: TRBJ2-1; CDR3: CASSLDRYNEQFF
size: once; V: TRBV5-4; J: TRBJ2-3; CDR3: CASSLGERDTQYF
size: -; V: TRBV5-6; J: TRBJ2-7; CDR3: CASSFGTGPYEQYF
size: once; V: TRBV27; J: TRBJ1-2; CDR3: CASSPRQGAFYGYTF
size: -; V: TRBV12-3/TRBV12-4; J: TRBJ1-4; CDR3: CASSFSPHEKLFF
size: -; V: TRBV29-1; J: TRBJ2-2; CDR3: CSAVDTGTGSTGELFF
size: -; V: TRBV6-5; J: TRBJ2-5; CDR3: CASRWEGGVQETQYF
size: -; V: TRBV20-1; J: TRBJ2-3; CDR3: CSASRGGLGITDTQYF
size: -; V: TRBV5-5; J: TRBJ2-5; CDR3: CASSLLPSETQYF
size: few; V: TRBV19; J: TRBJ1-2; CDR3: CASSIDSGQGAGYGYTF
size: -; V: TRBV10-3; J: TRBJ1-1; CDR3: CAISTTWGGGNNGNTEAFF
size: -; V: TRBV4-1; J: TRBJ1-1; CDR3: CASSHTGSSTEAFF